The 23 T cell receptor beta chains listed next were all sequenced from one sample in a study of OX40 agonist ivuxolimab in advanced cancers. The method was immunoSEQ multiplex PCR; TCRdb's version includes in-frame clones alone and lacks a portion of them. The data hold some 75,000 clones, with roughly 83% observed a single time. The sequencing used CD4+ or CD8+ T cells sorted from blood, collected in a trial of the OX40 agonist ivuxolimab. Source of these receptors: an adult with an advanced solid tumor such as melanoma, head and neck, liver or kidney cancer.

The rearrangement uses TRBV27 and TRBJ2-1; 11 nucleotides agree with TRBD2. The V segment lost 9 bases and the J segment 5 bases; nucleotides outside the gene matches: 9. Germline V gene sequence: CDR1 MNHEY, CDR2 SMNVEV (reference sequence). The CDR3 loop spans 15 amino acids. DNA of the CDR3: TGTGCCAGTCACTCGACTAGCGGGGATGACAATGAGCAGTTCTTC. Translation: CASHSTSGDDNEQFF.

The chain links TRBV4-1 to TRBJ2-1, with 9 bases identical to TRBD2. Germline values: CDR1 MGHRA, CDR2 YSYEKL. The CDR3 runs to 15 residues. V gave up 4 bases and J gave up 9 bases; unmatched junction bases: 10. The CDR3 DNA reads as TGCGCCAGCAGCCCCTCTGCGGGAGGGCCTATTGAGCAGTTCTTC. Its translation is CASSPSAGGPIEQFF.

V gene TRBV5-1 combines with J gene TRBJ1-5; 9 bases agree with TRBD1. The CDR3 spans 15 residues. The V and J ends lost 4 bases and 1 base, in that order; junction bases with no gene match: 3. Germline CDR1 SGHRS, CDR2 YFSETQ. Written as DNA, the CDR3 is TGCGCCAGCAGCCAGGGACAGGGCAGCAATCAGCCCCAGCATTTT. This codes for CASSQGQGSNQPQHF.

The chain combines TRBV11-1 with TRBJ2-5, with 9 bases lining up with TRBD1. CDR1 and CDR2 from the germline V gene are SGHAT and FQDESV (reference sequence). This CDR3 has 13 amino acids. V shed 5 bases and J 5 bases; nucleotides not matched to a gene: 3. The CDR3 region is CASSRTGVETQYF. CDR3 coding DNA: TGTGCCAGCAGCCGGACAGGGGTGGAGACCCAGTACTTC.

Comment on this clone: A clone one base away is much larger, so this may be a read error. V gene TRBV2 combines with J gene TRBJ1-5; D unclear. Germline V CDR1 and CDR2: SNHLY, FYNNEI. The CDR3 length is 12 residues. Trimming stripped 3 bases from V and 0 bases from J, with 0 bases between. CDR3 nucleotide sequence: TGTGCCAGCAGTGATAGCAATCAGCCCCAGCATTTT. This encodes CASSDSNQPQHF.

The V gene is TRBV6-1, the J gene TRBJ2-1; D tentatively fits TRBD1 or TRBD2 (5 bases each). The CDR3 loop spans 13 amino acids. Germline values: CDR1 MNHNS, CDR2 SASEGT. V was shortened by 10 bases and J by 12 bases, with 22 bases between the two germline ends. CDR3 nucleotides: TGTGCCACGTGGGGGATGGCGGGTACTGCGCAGTTCTTC. Protein: CATWGMAGTAQFF.

This chain connects TRBV5-1 to TRBJ2-3; no clear D gene. The CDR3 loop spans 13 amino acids. CDR1 is SGHRS and CDR2 is YFSETQ in the germline V gene. V lost 2 bases and J lost 7, with 11 bases in between. DNA of the CDR3: TGCGCCAGCAGCTTTAATGGTAGGAATACGCAGTATTTT. This translates into CASSFNGRNTQYF.

J is TRBJ2-3 and V is TRBV7-3; 7 nucleotides match TRBD2. This CDR3 contains 15 residues. V was pared by 2 bases and J by 5 bases, with 7 bases of the junction left unmatched. The germline gives CDR1 SGHTA, CDR2 FQGTGA. The CDR3 bases are TGTGCCAGCAGCTTAGGGGGGAGGGCCGGAGATACGCAGTATTTT. Protein sequence: CASSLGGRAGDTQYF.

The V call is TRBV19, the J call TRBJ1-4; possibly TRBD1 for D (5 bases). V was clipped by 6 bases and J by 7 bases, with 21 bases between them. The CDR3 has 16 residues. CDR1 and CDR2 (germline): LNHDA, SQIVND (reference sequence). CDR3 in DNA: TGTGCCAGTAGCTACATCGGGACCGGGAAAGGTGAAAAACTGTTTTTT. Its protein product is CASSYIGTGKGEKLFF.

The chain links TRBV14 to TRBJ2-3; TRBD2 agrees at 9 bases. The germline CDR1 and CDR2 sequences are SGHDN and FVKESK. This CDR3 has 16 amino acids. J gave up 1 base and V 1 base, and 3 bases lay outside the gene matches. The CDR3 nucleotides read TGTGCCAGCAGCCAAGCCCGACTAGCGGGCACAGATACGCAGTATTTT. Its protein is CASSQARLAGTDTQYF.

The chain uses TRBV4-2 and TRBJ1-6; TRBD1 agrees at 7 bases. V shed 1 base and J 11 bases; nucleotides not matched to a gene: 14. The germline CDR1 and CDR2 sequences are LGHNA and YNFKEQ. The CDR3 extends over 17 amino acids. The CDR3 is CASSQGRGNLRSAPLHF. For the CDR3, the DNA is TGTGCCAGCAGCCAAGGCAGGGGGAACCTACGTAGTGCACCCCTCCACTTT.

This clone was seen a few times. The chain uses TRBV4-3 and TRBJ2-3; no clear D gene. Germline V lookup: CDR1 LGHNA, CDR2 YSLEER. V lost 4 bases and J 2 bases, leaving 19 bases between the germline ends. The CDR3 covers 17 residues. The CDR3 loop reads CASSRRGLGYATDTQYF. The DNA for the CDR3 is TGCGCCAGCAGCCGAAGAGGATTGGGGTACGCCACAGATACGCAGTATTTT.

The chain employs TRBV10-1 and TRBJ2-7, with TRBD2 as a possible D gene (6 bases). V was cut by 6 bases and J by 3 bases, with 9 bases left in between. CDR3 size: 12 residues. CDR1 and CDR2 from the germline V gene are WNHNN and SYGVQD (reference sequence). This CDR3 is CASSAGGYEQYF. Here the CDR3 DNA reads TGCGCCAGCAGCGCCGGGGGCTACGAGCAGTACTTC.

This clone has only one observation. The chain recombines TRBV6-1 with TRBJ2-3, with 7 bases matching TRBD1. Germline V lookup: CDR1 MNHNS, CDR2 SASEGT. Germline trimming cut 5 bases from V and 5 bases from J; bases unmatched to any gene: 4. The CDR3 extends over 13 amino acids. The chain's CDR3 is CASSRQGQDTQYF. Here the CDR3 DNA reads TGTGCCAGCAGTAGACAGGGACAAGATACGCAGTATTTT.

The rearrangement joins TRBV7-2 to TRBJ2-2; D perhaps matches TRBD2 (5 bases). This CDR3 region has 15 residues. Deletions cut 2 bases from V and 3 bases from J, with 10 bases between. Germline V gives CDR1 SGHTA, CDR2 FQGNSA. The CDR3 is CASSLTGWYTGELFF. In DNA, the CDR3 is TGTGCCAGCAGCTTAACGGGGTGGTACACCGGGGAGCTGTTTTTT.

This clone was counted once. The rearrangement joins TRBV28 to TRBJ2-7; D ambiguous. The CDR3 covers 14 residues. V was pared by 5 bases and J by 2 bases, with 13 bases between. In germline, CDR1 is MDHEN, CDR2 SYDVKM. The CDR3 region has the DNA TGTGCCAGCAGTCCCATCATTCAGCCCTACGAGCAGTACTTC. Translation: CASSPIIQPYEQYF.

CDR3 amino acids: CASRPISGRAHNEQFF. The DNA for the CDR3 is TGTGCCAGCAGACCAATAAGCGGGAGGGCCCACAATGAGCAGTTCTTC. The rearrangement joins TRBV11-2 to TRBJ2-1, with TRBD2 identical over 10 bases. Germline CDR1 and CDR2: SGHAT and FQNNGV. The CDR3 has 16 residues. The V segment lost 6 bases and the J segment 5 bases; nucleotides outside the gene matches: 10.

V is TRBV19 and J is TRBJ2-7, with a tentative D call TRBD2 (6 bases). Germline V gives CDR1 LNHDA, CDR2 SQIVND (reference sequence). Trimming took 5 bases from V and 6 from J, leaving 23 bases between them. CDR3 length equals 16 residues. The CDR3 sequence is CASSPRGGARAFEQYF. The CDR3 nucleotides are TGTGCCAGTAGTCCTAGGGGAGGCGCGCGGGCCTTCGAGCAGTACTTC.

The sample holds one count of this clone. The V call is TRBV18, the J call TRBJ1-2, with D possibly being TRBD1 (6 bases). Trimming took off 3 bases at V and 4 bases at J, with 6 bases between the two ends. The CDR3 has 12 residues. Germline-derived CDR1 and CDR2 are KGHSH and LQKENI. CDR3 residues: CASSPTGYGYTF. CDR3 DNA sequence: TGTGCCAGCTCACCGACAGGCTATGGCTACACCTTC.

This chain joins TRBV18 and TRBJ1-4; 10 nucleotides line up with TRBD1. In germline, CDR1 is KGHSH, CDR2 LQKENI. V shed 6 bases, J shed 3 bases, and the junction held 7 bases outside the gene matches. The CDR3 is 16 amino acids. DNA for the CDR3: TGTGCCAGCTCCGGGACAGGGGCTCGCCCTAATGAAAAACTGTTTTTT. It translates to CASSGTGARPNEKLFF.

The genes are TRBV19 and TRBJ2-3; D call uncertain. V was shortened by 5 bases and J by 3 bases, with 12 bases between the two germline ends. The CDR3 consists of 14 residues. Germline V gene lookup returns CDR1 LNHDA and CDR2 SQIVND (reference sequence). The DNA for the CDR3 is TGTGCCAGTAGTTCAAGGACGGTGACAGATACGCAGTATTTT. It codes for CASSSRTVTDTQYF.

V usage is TRBV4-3 and J usage is TRBJ2-2, with TRBD2 identical over 10 bases. V trimming: 3 bases; J trimming: 4 bases; junction bases outside the gene matches: 5. Germline lookup yields CDR1 LGHNA and CDR2 YSLEER. The CDR3 consists of 16 residues. The CDR3 DNA reads TGCGCCAGCAGCCAGAAAAGCGGGAGGGCCACCGGGGAGCTGTTTTTT. Translating gives CASSQKSGRATGELFF.

The chain combines TRBV5-1 with TRBJ1-6, with 8 bases lining up with TRBD1. Germline assignment: CDR1 SGHRS and CDR2 YFSETQ. The trim removed 4 bases at V and 4 bases at J, leaving 7 bases unmatched. The CDR3 runs to 16 residues. CDR3 DNA: TGCGCCAGCAGCAACGGACAGGGCGGGTATAATTCACCCCTCCACTTT. Its protein product is CASSNGQGGYNSPLHF.